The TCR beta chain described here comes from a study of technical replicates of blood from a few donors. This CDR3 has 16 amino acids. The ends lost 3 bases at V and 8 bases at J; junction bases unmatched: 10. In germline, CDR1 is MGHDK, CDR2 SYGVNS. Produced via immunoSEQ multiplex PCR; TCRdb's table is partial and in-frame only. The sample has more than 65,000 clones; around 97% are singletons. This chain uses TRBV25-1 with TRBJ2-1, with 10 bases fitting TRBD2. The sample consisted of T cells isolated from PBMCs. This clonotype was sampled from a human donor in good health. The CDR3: CASSDGSTSGNYEQFF. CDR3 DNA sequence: TGTGCCAGCAGTGATGGAAGTACTAGCGGGAACTATGAGCAGTTCTTC.